These 28 T cell receptor beta chains were all obtained from the same sample, sequenced in a study of cytomegalovirus exposure and HLA in healthy donors. The PCR made use of 60 Vbeta and 13 Jbeta primers. The table came from immunoSEQ multiplex PCR; TCRdb's copy has only in-frame clones and leaves some out. Of 220,000 or so clones in the sample, roughly 80% were seen once. What was sequenced was PBMCs. The origin of the receptors is a woman aged 40-49 years in good health and CMV-seronegative.

This clone was counted a single time. The chain recombines TRBV7-9 with TRBJ2-1, with TRBD1 matching over 7 bases. Germline V lookup: CDR1 SEHNR, CDR2 FQNEAQ (reference sequence). V lost 2 bases to trimming and J lost 0 bases; unmatched junction nucleotides: 7. The CDR3 contains 17 residues. CDR3 sequence reads: CASSLLRDRDSYNEQFF. The DNA for the CDR3 is TGTGCCAGCAGCTTACTCCGGGACAGAGACTCCTACAATGAGCAGTTCTTC.

As to this clone: Other DNA variants within this sample encode the same CDR3. V is TRBV30 and J is TRBJ1-2; a possible D gene is TRBD1 (5 bases). From germline, CDR1 is GTSNPN and CDR2 SVGIG (reference sequence). Trimming left V 0 bases short and J 5 bases short, with 10 bases between. The CDR3 has 13 residues. The CDR3 reads CAWSVLGGYGYTF. In DNA, the CDR3 is TGTGCCTGGAGTGTACTCGGGGGGTATGGCTACACCTTC. The full variable domain, in which reference TRBV30 and TRBJ1-2 provide the parts outside the CDR3, is SQTIHQWPATLVQPVGSPLSLECTVEGTSNPNLYWYRQAAGRGLQLLFYSVGIGQISSEVPQNLSASRPQDRQFILSSKKLLLSDSGFYLCAWSVLGGYGYTFGSGTRLTVV.

This CDR3 reads CASSYAGAGDTQYF. DNA for the CDR3: TGTGCCAGCAGTTACGCGGGAGCTGGAGATACGCAGTATTTT. The V gene is TRBV6-5, the J gene TRBJ2-3, with 7 bases fitting TRBD2. CDR3 length: 14 amino acids. With V trimmed by 2 bases and J by 5 bases, 4 bases remained unmatched. Germline CDR1 MNHEY, CDR2 SVGAGI.

J is TRBJ2-1 and V is TRBV28; TRBD2 aligns across 9 bases. The CDR3 sequence is 13 residues long. Germline V gene lookup returns CDR1 MDHEN and CDR2 SYDVKM. V was pared by 3 bases and J by 15 bases, with 9 bases of the junction left unmatched. The CDR3 region has the DNA TGTGCCAGCAGTTTGGCGGGAGGGCCCCGACCGTTCTTC. It specifies CASSLAGGPRPFF.

The genes are TRBV28 and TRBJ2-5; 11 nucleotides match TRBD1. J lost 4 bases, V lost 5 bases, and 12 bases had no gene match. Germline loops: CDR1 MDHEN, CDR2 SYDVKM. This CDR3 has 17 amino acids. The CDR3 region has the DNA TGTGCCAGCAGTACCATCTTCAGGACAGGGGGCGGAGAGACCCAGTACTTC. This translates into CASSTIFRTGGGETQYF.

This chain links TRBV2 with TRBJ2-3; possible D gene TRBD1, 6 bases. The germline V and J ends were trimmed by 3 bases and 6 bases, with 16 bases remaining between them. Per the germline V gene, CDR1 is SNHLY and CDR2 is FYNNEI. The CDR3 loop spans 15 amino acids. The CDR3 here is CASSDRDTSQDTQYF. In nucleotides, the CDR3 is TGTGCCAGCAGTGACCGGGACACAAGTCAGGATACGCAGTATTTT.

The rearrangement joins TRBV6-5 to TRBJ2-3, with 9 nucleotides matching TRBD1. This CDR3 is 14 amino acids long. The junction had 4 bases not matched to a gene; V was cut back by 5 bases and J by 4 bases. Germline V CDR1 and CDR2: MNHEY, SVGAGI. The CDR3 nucleotides read TGTGCCAGCAGTCCGTGGACAGGGGCAGATACGCAGTATTTT. Translation gives CASSPWTGADTQYF.

The chain has TRBV2 and TRBJ1-1; D is perhaps TRBD1 (6 bases). This CDR3 comprises 14 residues. The V end was cut by 8 bases, the J end by 0 bases, with 13 bases between. Germline V gene sequence: CDR1 SNHLY, CDR2 FYNNEI. The CDR3 bases are TGTGCCAGCGATCAGGGGCTCCTGAACACTGAAGCTTTCTTT. It codes for CASDQGLLNTEAFF. The entire variable domain, with the rest obtained from reference TRBV2 and TRBJ1-1, is as follows: EPEVTQTPSHQVTQMGQEVILRCVPISNHLYFYWYRQILGQKVEFLVSFYNNEISEKSEIFDDQFSVERPDGSNFTLKIRSTKLEDSAMYFCASDQGLLNTEAFFGQGTRLTVV.

CDR3 DNA sequence: TGTGCCAGCAGTGAACCAGGAGGGCCCGAGCAGTACTTC. Protein sequence: CASSEPGGPEQYF. This sequence joins TRBV2 and TRBJ2-7; D perhaps matches TRBD2 (6 bases). Trimming pared 2 bases from V and 6 bases from J, leaving 11 bases between. Per the germline V gene, CDR1 is SNHLY and CDR2 is FYNNEI. The CDR3 is 13 residues long.

V usage is TRBV30 and J usage is TRBJ2-7; 10 nucleotides align to TRBD1. Unmatched junction bases numbered 15, after V lost 2 bases and J lost 5 bases. This CDR3 is 17 amino acids long. The V gene's germline CDR1 is GTSNPN and CDR2 SVGIG (reference sequence). DNA for the CDR3: TGTGCCTGGAGTCCTAGGCCTCGGGACAGGGGACTGCACGAGCAGTACTTC. Amino acids: CAWSPRPRDRGLHEQYF. Together with reference TRBV30 and TRBJ2-7, the CDR3 gives the full variable domain: SQTIHQWPATLVQPVGSPLSLECTVEGTSNPNLYWYRQAAGRGLQLLFYSVGIGQISSEVPQNLSASRPQDRQFILSSKKLLLSDSGFYLCAWSPRPRDRGLHEQYFGPGTRLTVT.

The V gene is TRBV9, the J gene TRBJ2-1; perhaps TRBD2 as D (5 bases). The CDR3 contains 16 residues. CDR1 and CDR2 (germline): SGDLS, YYNGEE. The V end was cut by 0 bases, the J end by 8 bases, with 18 bases between. CDR3 in DNA: TGTGCCAGCAGCGTAGGGAAGCGCCGAGACGGGGATGAGCAGTTCTTC. Amino acids: CASSVGKRRDGDEQFF.

V and J are TRBV28 and TRBJ2-6; TRBD1 aligns across 12 bases. This CDR3 comprises 17 residues. Trimming removed 8 bases from V and 3 bases from J; junction bases left unmatched: 8. Germline CDR1 is MDHEN and CDR2 is SYDVKM. The chain's CDR3 is CASLTGQGAFGANVLTF. In DNA form, the CDR3 reads TGTGCCAGCTTAACGGGACAGGGGGCATTTGGGGCCAACGTCCTGACTTTC.

Comments on this clone: The same CDR3 arises from other DNA sequences in this sample as well. The V gene is TRBV15, the J gene TRBJ2-1; D not resolved. Per the germline V gene, CDR1 is LNHNV and CDR2 is YYDKDF (reference sequence). V lost 1 base and J 4 bases, leaving 2 bases between the germline ends. The CDR3 has 12 residues. In DNA, the CDR3 is TGTGCCACCAGCAGAGCGTACAATGAGCAGTTCTTC. It yields the protein CATSRAYNEQFF.

The chain joins TRBV7-8 to TRBJ2-7; D call uncertain. This CDR3 has 15 amino acids. Germline values: CDR1 SGHVS, CDR2 FQNEAQ. V was trimmed by 5 bases and J by 6 bases, leaving 20 bases between them. This CDR3 is CASSGRSPLAGEQYF. As DNA, the CDR3 is TGTGCCAGCAGCGGTCGATCGCCACTGGCAGGCGAGCAGTACTTC.

This clone was seen once. The genes are TRBV5-6 and TRBJ2-7; D perhaps matches TRBD2 (5 bases). Trimming shortened V by 0 bases and J by 0 bases, and 10 bases separated the two germline ends. This CDR3 comprises 15 residues. Per the germline V gene, CDR1 is SGHDT and CDR2 is YYEEEE. The DNA for the CDR3 is TGTGCCAGCAGCTTGGCGGGGTTTAGCTCCTACGAGCAGTACTTC. This sequence encodes CASSLAGFSSYEQYF.

This chain joins TRBV4-1 and TRBJ2-5; 8 bases fit TRBD1. Trimming removed 3 bases from V and 7 bases from J; junction bases left unmatched: 16. CDR1 MGHRA and CDR2 YSYEKL come from the germline V gene. The CDR3 is made up of 17 amino acids. CDR3 bases: TGCGCCAGCAGCCACCCCAGAGACAGGGGATCTTCTGGGACCCAGTACTTC. This codes for CASSHPRDRGSSGTQYF.

V is TRBV7-2 and J is TRBJ2-7; 8 nucleotides align to TRBD1. Trimming took 5 bases from V and 7 from J; bases not matched to a gene: 10. The CDR3 covers 14 residues. CDR1 is SGHTA, CDR2 FQGNSA, per germline. CDR3 in amino acids: CASSRDRSLAEQYF. As DNA, the CDR3 is TGTGCCAGCAGCCGGGACAGGTCCCTCGCGGAGCAGTACTTC.

J is TRBJ2-2 and V is TRBV7-8; 9 nucleotides align to TRBD2. The CDR3 sequence is 17 residues long. Germline values: CDR1 SGHVS, CDR2 FQNEAQ. V lost 3 bases, J lost 4 bases, and 9 bases stayed unmatched. The CDR3 reads CASSFEASGASTGELFF. The CDR3 DNA sequence: TGTGCCAGCAGCTTTGAGGCTAGCGGGGCCAGCACCGGGGAGCTGTTTTTT.

The chain joins TRBV28 to TRBJ1-5; no firm D call. The CDR3 runs 13 residues. Trimming pared 3 bases from V and 4 bases from J, leaving 7 bases between. Per the germline V gene, CDR1 is MDHEN and CDR2 is SYDVKM. CDR3 residues: CASSLFQNQPQHF. Written as DNA, the CDR3 is TGTGCCAGCAGTTTGTTCCAAAATCAGCCCCAGCATTTT.

The chain uses TRBV30 and TRBJ2-2, with D perhaps TRBD2 (6 bases). Deletions cut 0 bases from V and 5 bases from J, with 19 bases between. Germline V gene lookup returns CDR1 GTSNPN and CDR2 SVGIG (reference sequence). The CDR3 extends over 17 amino acids. Written as DNA, the CDR3 is TGTGCCTGGAGTGTCGAACTCCCAGGACTACCTACCGGGGAGCTGTTTTTT. Protein: CAWSVELPGLPTGELFF.

The chain combines TRBV2 with TRBJ1-3; D is undetermined. CDR1 and CDR2 from the germline V gene are SNHLY and FYNNEI. CDR3 size: 14 residues. Between the trimmed V and J ends, which lost 5 bases and 0 bases, there was a span of 8 bases. CDR3 coding DNA: TGTGCCAGCAGTCGACAAGACTCTGGAAACACCATATATTTT. Its protein is CASSRQDSGNTIYF.

This clone was counted a few times. J is TRBJ1-1 and V is TRBV2; no definite D call. Per the germline V gene, CDR1 is SNHLY and CDR2 is FYNNEI. The ends were cut back, 8 bases at V and 4 bases at J, with 11 bases in the middle. This CDR3 comprises 12 residues. The CDR3 bases are TGTGCCAGCGAAAGAACGGGCACTGAAGCTTTCTTT. Translating gives CASERTGTEAFF.

The V gene is TRBV9, the J gene TRBJ1-3; 7 positions match TRBD1. With 0 bases clipped from V and 4 bases from J, the junction kept 7 bases outside the gene matches. There are 16 residues in the CDR3. In germline, CDR1 is SGDLS, CDR2 YYNGEE. The CDR3 protein is CASSVGWDSNGNTIYF. In nucleotides, the CDR3 is TGTGCCAGCAGCGTAGGTTGGGACAGTAACGGAAACACCATATATTTT. Supplemented by reference TRBV9 and TRBJ1-3, the full variable domain reads DSGVTQTPKHLITATGQRVTLRCSPRSGDLSVYWYQQSLDQGLQFLIQYYNGEERAKGNILERFSAQQFPDLHSELNLSSLELGDSALYFCASSVGWDSNGNTIYFGEGSWLTVV.

V usage is TRBV2 and J usage is TRBJ2-2; D ambiguous. This CDR3 spans 15 amino acids. CDR1 and CDR2 (germline): SNHLY, FYNNEI. Trimming pared 7 bases from V and 0 bases from J, leaving 12 bases between. CDR3 residues: CASKFEVANTGELFF. In DNA, the CDR3 is TGTGCCAGCAAGTTTGAGGTTGCGAACACCGGGGAGCTGTTTTTT. Full variable domain (remainder filled in from reference TRBV2 and TRBJ2-2): EPEVTQTPSHQVTQMGQEVILRCVPISNHLYFYWYRQILGQKVEFLVSFYNNEISEKSEIFDDQFSVERPDGSNFTLKIRSTKLEDSAMYFCASKFEVANTGELFFGEGSRLTVL.

This rearrangement joins TRBV29-1 to TRBJ2-3, with 7 bases fitting TRBD1. CDR1 is SQVTM and CDR2 is ANQGSEA in the germline V gene. Trimming took 3 bases from V and 2 from J; bases not matched to a gene: 5. This CDR3 has 14 amino acids. The CDR3 is CSVEGQTNTDTQYF. CDR3 DNA: TGCAGCGTTGAGGGACAGACGAACACAGATACGCAGTATTTT.

J is TRBJ2-5 and V is TRBV27, with TRBD2 as a possible D gene (6 bases). The assigned J gene may be wrong: the sequence end matches TRBJ2-7 better. The germline CDR1 and CDR2 sequences are MNHEY and SMNVEV (reference sequence). The CDR3 consists of 13 residues. This chain's CDR3 is CASSLFRGSEQYF. The DNA for the CDR3 is TGTGCCAGCAGTTTATTCCGGGGGAGCGAGCAGTACTTC.

The V and J genes are TRBV10-3 and TRBJ2-7, with 8 bases identical to TRBD1. The CDR3 runs 13 residues. Germline CDR1 ENHRY, CDR2 SYGVKD. With 9 bases clipped from V and 3 bases from J, the junction kept 7 bases outside the gene matches. The CDR3 nucleotides read TGTGCCATTGCCGGGACAGGAGGCTACGAGCAGTACTTC. Amino acids: CAIAGTGGYEQYF.

J is TRBJ2-1 and V is TRBV19; 10 nucleotides match TRBD1. J was trimmed by 5 bases and V by 2 bases; bases with no gene match: 9. CDR1 and CDR2 (germline): LNHDA, SQIVND (reference sequence). This CDR3 has 17 amino acids. The DNA of the CDR3 is TGTGCCAGTAGTATACTTACGGGACAGGGGTCCGACAATGAGCAGTTCTTC. Its translation: CASSILTGQGSDNEQFF.